The clone carrying this T cell receptor (beta chain) appeared many times. Its antigen is undetermined. The TCRbeta library incorporated unique molecular identifiers. TCRdb used MiXCR to reprocess the PCR reads, holding one entry per CDR3 protein. The table has some 450,000 distinct CDR3 sequences, approximately 41% seen once; the top ten hold 25% to 30%. The data belong to a study of T-cell reconstitution after alpha-beta-depleted transplantation in children. Study-level findings and limits: Diversity of TCRbeta at day 60 was high in some patients, arising from surviving recipient T cells and thymic progenitors. T-cell numbers and diversity one year post-transplant derived largely from freshly generated T cells. About two months after transplant, alpha-beta T cells reportedly came from several hundred expanded graft clones.

The CDR3 covers 16 residues. The V gene's germline CDR1 is SGHTA and CDR2 FQGNSA. V was cut by 4 bases and J by 0 bases, with 13 bases left in between. This specimen consisted of PBMCs, obtained before TCRalphabeta/CD19-depleted stem cell transplant. The origin of this receptor is a girl aged 2-15 years with aplastic anemia, due to receive a stem cell transplant. This rearrangement joins TRBV7-2 to TRBJ2-1, with D perhaps TRBD1 (6 bases). The CDR3, as DNA: TGTGCCAGCAGCTCCTCCGGGACATACTCCTACAATGAGCAGTTCTTC. Its protein is CASSSSGTYSYNEQFF.